The 3 T cell receptor beta chains below all came from one sample that was sequenced in a study of T cell clusters in autoimmune cytopenias. Some 39,000 genome equivalents of blood DNA were amplified for TRB. One tube held mixed TRB-A and TRB-B primer pools for touch-down PCR. TCRdb reanalyzed the multiplex PCR reads, giving one entry per CDR3 protein sequence and no DNA. The sample includes about 8,400 distinct CDR3 sequences. The sequencing input was peripheral blood. Receptors originate from a human donor with an autoimmune cytopenia or autoimmune hepatitis (not recorded which).

This clonotype is medium-sized by frequency. This rearrangement joins TRBV29-1 to TRBJ1-1; absent DNA, TCRdb's TRBD1 call cannot be checked. Germline V gives CDR1 SQVTM, CDR2 ANQGSEA. The CDR3 consists of 13 residues. The CDR3 sequence: CSARSPLNTEAFF.

J is TRBJ2-2 and V is TRBV18; TCRdb lists TRBD1, though no DNA is available to test this call. Germline values: CDR1 KGHSH, CDR2 LQKENI. The CDR3 extends over 15 amino acids. The CDR3 region is CASSPAGQSGGELFF.

The rearrangement links TRBV12-3 or TRBV12-4 to TRBJ2-5; TCRdb's D call, TRBD2, is unchecked because there is no DNA. The CDR3 sequence is 16 residues long. CDR3 region: CASSFVAGGGLETQYF.